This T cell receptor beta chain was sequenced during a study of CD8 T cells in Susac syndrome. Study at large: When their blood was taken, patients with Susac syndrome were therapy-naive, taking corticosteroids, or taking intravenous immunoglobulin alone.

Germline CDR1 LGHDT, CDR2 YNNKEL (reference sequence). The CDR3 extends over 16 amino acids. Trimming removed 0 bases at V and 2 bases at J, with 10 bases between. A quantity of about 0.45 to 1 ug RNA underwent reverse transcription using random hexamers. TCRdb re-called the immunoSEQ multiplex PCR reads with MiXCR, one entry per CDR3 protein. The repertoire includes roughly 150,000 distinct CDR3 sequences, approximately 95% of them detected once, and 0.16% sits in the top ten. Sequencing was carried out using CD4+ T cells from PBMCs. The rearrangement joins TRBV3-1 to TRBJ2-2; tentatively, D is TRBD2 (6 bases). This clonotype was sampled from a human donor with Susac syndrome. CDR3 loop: CASSQEGGTNTGELFF. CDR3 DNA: TGTGCCAGCAGCCAAGAGGGCGGGACTAACACCGGGGAGCTGTTTTTT.